This T cell receptor beta chain was identified in a study of CD8+ T cells in alopecia areata. Treatment noted: oral pan-JAK inhibitor, 5-10 mg twice daily. Alopecia areata patients provided lesional scalp punch biopsies and peripheral blood, both collected for the study. This CDR3 is 12 amino acids long. CDR1 and CDR2 (germline): GTSNPN, SVGIG (reference sequence). The V end was cut by 5 bases, the J end by 7 bases, with 12 bases between. Following RNA extraction, reverse transcription yielded cDNA that acted as the sequencing template. Sequencing was performed with immunoSEQ multiplex PCR; in TCRdb, only in-frame clones are kept and a portion is missing. The top ten hold about 0.9% of the sample, which has under 300,000 clones, 60% seen once. This clone came up a few times. Its antigen remains unknown. Regarding the study as a whole: Normal skin contains resident alphabeta T cells, and these are also sequenced in scalp samples.

The V call is TRBV30, the J call TRBJ1-5; perhaps TRBD1 as D (5 bases). This specimen was CD4+ T cells sorted from blood, taken between weeks 51 and 54, from a patient treated with tofacitinib. The sequence was obtained from a human donor with alopecia areata. The CDR3 DNA reads as TGTGCCTGGGCGAGGGGTGGACAGCCCCAGCATTTT. Its protein is CAWARGGQPQHF.